This record looks at one TCR beta chain sequence and its context. The entry originates in a study of shared clonotypes between healthy human individuals. The assay was immunoSEQ multiplex PCR, and TCRdb's table has in-frame clones only and misses some. The profile shows around 2,000,000 clones, 85% to 95% of them singletons. The sample comprised naive CD4+ T cells sorted from blood. Subset specified: CD45RA+ positively selected. The receptor comes from a man younger than 35 in good health.

CDR3 in DNA: TGCGCCAGCAGCTCGTCGACAGGGCAAGGAAACACCATATATTTT. It specifies CASSSSTGQGNTIYF. The chain recombines TRBV5-1 with TRBJ1-3, with 7 bases matching TRBD1. CDR1 is SGHRS, CDR2 YFSETQ, per germline. The CDR3 consists of 15 residues. With 3 bases clipped from V and 4 bases from J, the junction kept 7 bases outside the gene matches.